This is a list of T cell receptor beta chains from one sample in a study of response to subunit inactivated influenza vaccine. One entry per CDR3 protein, called by TCRdb with MiXCR from the RT-PCR reads. The table lists roughly 650,000 distinct CDR3 sequences, approximately 14% of them singletons, with approximately 10% in the top ten. The source was PBMCs from blood, collected roughly 13 days after vaccination. These receptor sequences come from a man between 50 and 59 years old who received an inactivated influenza vaccine. CDR3s include the opening cysteine and the closing phenylalanine or tryptophan. The order of the fields is CDR3 length, V gene, D gene, clone size, J gene, CDR3 protein, CDR3 DNA. D genes are given only for firm matches. Some rows have no size entry. The others give once, few or many, or a class for an expanded clone.

>17|TRBV5-1|TRBD2|-|TRBJ2-5
CASTSGGLAGTSETQYF
TGCGCCAGCACCTCCGGGGGACTAGCGGGGACATCAGAGACCCAGTACTTC
>14|TRBV20-1|-|-|TRBJ2-5
CSARFQGPTETQYF
TGCAGTGCTAGGTTCCAGGGGCCTACGGAGACCCAGTACTTC
>13|TRBV20-1|TRBD2|-|TRBJ2-5
CSAHVRGQETQYF
TGCAGTGCTCACGTGCGGGGGCAAGAGACCCAGTACTTC
>14|TRBV5-6|-|many|TRBJ2-1
CASTPVGSYNEQFF
TGTGCCAGCACCCCCGTCGGGAGTTACAATGAGCAGTTCTTC
>14|TRBV20-1|-|-|TRBJ2-1
CSARNRGPLNEQFF
TGCAGTGCTAGGAACCGGGGACCCCTCAATGAGCAGTTCTTC
>16|TRBV12-3/TRBV12-4|TRBD2|few|TRBJ2-3
CASSLTPGGVLDTQYF
TGTGCCAGCAGTTTAACGCCCGGGGGGGTACTAGATACGCAGTATTTT
>14|TRBV20-1|TRBD2|-|TRBJ2-7
CSASGAGGPGEQYF
TGCAGTGCTAGTGGAGCGGGGGGGCCGGGCGAGCAGTACTTC
>15|TRBV3-1|-|-|TRBJ2-5
CASSQDVGSQETQYF
TGTGCCAGCAGCCAAGACGTGGGTTCACAAGAGACCCAGTACTTC
>20|TRBV6-2/TRBV6-3|TRBD1|-|TRBJ1-5
CASSYLGVDRGGYSNQPQHF
TGTGCCAGCAGTTACTTAGGGGTGGACAGGGGTGGATATAGCAATCAGCCCCAGCATTTT
>16|TRBV6-2/TRBV6-3|TRBD2|-|TRBJ2-1
CASSPRLAGGPGEQFF
TGTGCCAGCAGTCCACGACTAGCGGGAGGCCCGGGTGAGCAGTTCTTC
>15|TRBV4-1|-|-|TRBJ2-1
CASRVGARGLNEQFF
TGCGCCAGCAGGGTTGGGGCGAGGGGCCTCAATGAGCAGTTCTTC
>13|TRBV7-2|-|few|TRBJ1-6
CASSFMTNSPLHF
TGTGCCAGCAGCTTTATGACAAATTCACCCCTCCACTTT
>17|TRBV12-3/TRBV12-4|TRBD2|-|TRBJ2-3
CASSLFLAGGGTDTQYF
TGTGCCAGCAGTTTATTTCTAGCGGGGGGGGGAACAGATACGCAGTATTTT
>15|TRBV7-2|-|-|TRBJ2-7
CASRLTGSSSYEQYF
TGTGCCAGCAGGCTGACAGGTTCCTCCTCCTACGAGCAGTACTTC
>16|TRBV7-2|TRBD1|-|TRBJ1-2
CASSLTGDSSNYGYTF
TGTGCCAGCAGCTTAACCGGGGACAGCTCTAACTATGGCTACACCTTC
>15|TRBV11-2|TRBD2|-|TRBJ2-1
CASSLDMEGGREQFF
TGTGCCAGCAGCTTAGATATGGAGGGAGGGCGGGAGCAGTTCTTC
>18|TRBV10-2|-|few|TRBJ2-1
CASSESKGVPGGYNEQFF
TGCGCCAGCAGTGAGTCGAAAGGTGTCCCAGGAGGATACAATGAGCAGTTCTTC
>17|TRBV20-1|TRBD2|few|TRBJ2-1
CSARGLAGAPGYNEQFF
TGCAGTGCTAGAGGTCTAGCGGGGGCCCCGGGGTACAATGAGCAGTTCTTC
>14|TRBV28|TRBD2|few|TRBJ2-3
CASSTRGGGDTQYF
TGTGCCAGCAGTACCCGGGGGGGAGGTGATACGCAGTATTTT
>15|TRBV11-3|-|few|TRBJ2-1
CASSLGHTGSNEQFF
TGTGCCAGCAGCTTAGGCCATACAGGCAGCAATGAGCAGTTCTTC
>15|TRBV7-9|TRBD2|few|TRBJ2-1
CASSLSGRAVNEQFF
TGTGCCAGCAGCCTTAGCGGGAGGGCCGTCAATGAGCAGTTCTTC
>15|TRBV4-2|-|few|TRBJ2-5
CASSQDRALQETQYF
TGTGCCAGCAGCCAAGATCGGGCTCTCCAGGAGACCCAGTACTTC
>14|TRBV11-2|TRBD1|few|TRBJ2-3
CASSLVRGPDTQYF
TGTGCCAGCAGCTTGGTTAGGGGGCCAGATACGCAGTATTTT
>15|TRBV7-2|-|-|TRBJ2-7
CASSLFGGANDGQYF
TGTGCCAGCAGCTTATTTGGGGGGGCTAATGACGGGCAGTACTTC
>15|TRBV7-2|TRBD1|few|TRBJ1-1
CASSLERTGDTEAFF
TGTGCCAGCAGCTTAGAAAGGACAGGGGACACTGAAGCTTTCTTT
>13|TRBV10-3|-|-|TRBJ2-1
CAIMEGGNHEQFF
TGTGCCATCATGGAGGGGGGTAATCATGAGCAGTTCTTC
>11|TRBV28|-|many|TRBJ2-7
CASSSGPEQYF
TGTGCCAGCAGCTCCGGACCCGAGCAGTACTTC
>16|TRBV4-2|TRBD2|-|TRBJ2-3
CASSLSGGAVADTQYF
TGTGCCAGCAGCCTTAGCGGGGGGGCCGTAGCAGATACGCAGTATTTT
>16|TRBV28|TRBD2|-|TRBJ2-2
CASSQTSGRATGELFF
TGTGCCAGCAGTCAGACTAGCGGGAGGGCCACCGGGGAGCTGTTTTTT
>15|TRBV11-2|-|-|TRBJ2-1
CASSFTTVGADEQFF
TGTGCCAGCAGCTTCACGACGGTTGGCGCGGATGAGCAGTTCTTC
>13|TRBV12-3/TRBV12-4|-|many|TRBJ1-3
CASSFTGRNTIYF
TGTGCCAGCAGTTTCACCGGGCGGAACACCATATATTTT
>14|TRBV12-3/TRBV12-4|-|many|TRBJ1-6
CASSPGGGGSPLHF
TGTGCCAGCAGCCCTGGGGGGGGAGGATCACCCCTCCACTTT
>16|TRBV7-2|TRBD2|few|TRBJ2-3
CASSPWTSRIFDTQYF
TGTGCCAGCAGCCCTTGGACTAGTCGGATCTTTGATACGCAGTATTTT
>14|TRBV15|-|few|TRBJ2-7
CATSRGGLSYEQYF
TGTGCCACCAGCAGAGGCGGACTCTCCTACGAGCAGTACTTC
>11|TRBV5-1|-|many|TRBJ2-2
CASSLDWELFF
TGCGCCAGCAGCTTGGATTGGGAGCTGTTTTTT
>14|TRBV27|TRBD1|-|TRBJ2-1
CASSLGTGSVEQFF
TGTGCCAGCAGTTTAGGGACAGGGTCGGTTGAGCAGTTCTTC
>18|TRBV4-3|-|few|TRBJ2-7
CASSQHVSGPQNPYEQYF
TGCGCCAGCAGCCAACACGTTAGTGGCCCTCAGAACCCCTACGAGCAGTACTTC
>13|TRBV29-1|-|-|TRBJ2-1
CSVEAAGPDKQFF
TGCAGCGTTGAAGCCGCGGGCCCCGACAAGCAGTTCTTC
>15|TRBV5-1|TRBD1|-|TRBJ2-4
CASSGEDRGGNIQYF
TGCGCCAGCAGCGGAGAGGACAGGGGTGGAAACATTCAGTACTTC
>15|TRBV3-1|-|few|TRBJ2-3
CASSQESASADTQYF
TGTGCCAGCAGCCAAGAGTCGGCTAGCGCAGATACGCAGTATTTT
>16|TRBV12-3/TRBV12-4|TRBD1|few|TRBJ1-6
CASSSHGQGAGSPLHF
TGTGCCAGCAGTTCCCACGGACAGGGGGCGGGTTCACCCCTCCACTTT
>12|TRBV5-1|-|few|TRBJ2-3
CASSRRADTQYF
TGCGCCAGCAGCCGGCGGGCAGATACGCAGTATTTT
>18|TRBV3-1|TRBD2|-|TRBJ2-2
CASSQGASGSSRTGELFF
TGTGCCAGCAGCCAAGGGGCTAGCGGGAGTAGTCGGACCGGGGAGCTGTTTTTT
>18|TRBV28|-|-|TRBJ2-3
CASSGPGGTLLGTDTQYF
TGTGCCAGCAGTGGGCCCGGAGGGACACTGTTGGGCACAGATACGCAGTATTTT
>14|TRBV7-2|TRBD2|few|TRBJ2-7
CASSRGGPGNEQYF
TGTGCCAGCAGCCGGGGGGGCCCCGGCAACGAGCAGTACTTC
>15|TRBV28|-|-|TRBJ2-2
CASSSQGPYTGELFF
TGTGCCAGCAGTTCTCAGGGGCCGTATACCGGGGAGCTGTTTTTT
>14|TRBV4-2|-|few|TRBJ2-2
CASSQVSRGVGLFF
TGTGCCAGCAGCCAAGTCTCAAGGGGGGTCGGGCTGTTTTTT
>13|TRBV7-9|-|many|TRBJ1-2
CASSLGDYYGYTF
TGTGCCAGCAGCTTAGGGGATTACTATGGCTACACCTTC
>13|TRBV20-1|TRBD2|-|TRBJ2-7
CSAPKRGYDEQYF
TGCAGTGCTCCGAAGCGGGGTTATGACGAGCAGTACTTC
>14|TRBV9|-|-|TRBJ2-1
CASSESTGRYEQFF
TGTGCCAGCAGCGAATCGACAGGGAGGTATGAGCAGTTCTTC
>18|TRBV6-2/TRBV6-3|-|-|TRBJ2-2
CASSYSIGVSGLTGELFF
TGTGCCAGCAGTTACTCTATAGGGGTATCAGGCCTCACCGGGGAGCTGTTTTTT
>14|TRBV28|-|few|TRBJ2-3
CASRGTSYTDTQYF
TGTGCCAGCAGAGGGACTTCCTACACAGATACGCAGTATTTT
>14|TRBV7-2|-|-|TRBJ1-5
CASSLTGANQPQHF
TGTGCCAGCAGCTTAACTGGGGCCAATCAGCCCCAGCATTTT
>13|TRBV7-9|-|-|TRBJ2-4
CASSLDLQNIQYF
TGTGCCAGCAGCTTAGACTTACAAAACATTCAGTACTTC
>13|TRBV20-1|-|few|TRBJ2-7
CSAQGLDSYEQYF
TGCAGTGCTCAGGGCTTAGACTCCTACGAGCAGTACTTC
>11|TRBV20-1|-|few|TRBJ2-1
CSAPRPNEQFF
TGCAGTGCCCCCCGGCCCAATGAGCAGTTCTTC
>13|TRBV5-4|-|many|TRBJ2-1
CASSSPGPDEQFF
TGTGCCAGCAGCTCCCCTGGTCCCGATGAGCAGTTCTTC